Presented here are 8 T cell receptor beta chains from one specimen sequenced in a study of blood T cell repertoires in COVID-19. Sequenced by immunoSEQ multiplex PCR; TCRdb stores in-frame clones only, minus some. Here the sample spans about 160,000 clones, around 84% being singletons. Sequenced sample: peripheral blood. Receptors were obtained from a woman aged 80 or over with acute or convalescent COVID-19.

The chain combines TRBV27 with TRBJ1-2, with a weak D call TRBD1 (5 bases). The CDR3 has 15 amino acids. From germline, CDR1 is MNHEY and CDR2 SMNVEV (reference sequence). V was clipped by 5 bases and J by 0 bases, with 13 bases between them. This CDR3 is CASSPRQLANYGYTF. The CDR3 bases are TGTGCCAGCAGTCCTCGACAGCTAGCTAACTATGGCTACACCTTC.

The chain has TRBV3-1 (or the pseudogene TRBV3-2) and TRBJ1-6, with 10 bases fitting TRBD1. This CDR3 region has 15 residues. Germline V gene sequence: CDR1 LGHDT, CDR2 YNNKEL (reference sequence). The V gene end was trimmed by 5 bases and the J gene end by 10 bases; junction bases not matched to a gene: 8. The CDR3 sequence is CASSTRQGAGSPLHF. DNA for the CDR3: TGTGCCAGCAGCACCCGACAGGGGGCGGGATCACCCCTCCACTTT.

The rearrangement joins TRBV28 to TRBJ2-7; 9 nucleotides line up with TRBD1. J gave up 5 bases and V 5 bases, and 16 bases lay outside the gene matches. Germline CDR1 is MDHEN and CDR2 is SYDVKM. This CDR3 comprises 17 residues. This CDR3 reads CASSPTGGGTGYHEQYF. CDR3 DNA sequence: TGTGCCAGCAGTCCCACCGGGGGCGGGACAGGGTACCACGAGCAGTACTTC.

This sequence joins TRBV4-3 and TRBJ1-4, with TRBD1 matching 8 bases. Germline assignment: CDR1 LGHNA and CDR2 YSLEER. The V gene end was trimmed by 4 bases and the J gene end by 2 bases; junction bases not matched to a gene: 3. The CDR3 is 15 amino acids. Written as DNA, the CDR3 is TGCGCCAGCAGCCGCCGGGACAGGACTAATGAAAAACTGTTTTTT. Translating gives CASSRRDRTNEKLFF.

The CDR3 region has the DNA TGTGCCAGCAGCCCCGGAGGGGGGGCCTCCTACAATGAGCAGTTCTTC. This codes for CASSPGGGASYNEQFF. This chain uses TRBV5-4 with TRBJ2-1; TRBD2 is a possible D gene (7 bases). This CDR3 spans 16 amino acids. Germline lookup yields CDR1 SGHNT and CDR2 YYREEE (reference sequence). Trimming removed 4 bases from V and 0 bases from J, with 14 bases in between.

This chain uses TRBV5-6 with TRBJ2-5, with D tentatively TRBD1 (6 bases). Germline V gives CDR1 SGHDT, CDR2 YYEEEE. With 3 bases removed from V and 2 bases from J, the gap between germline ends came to 11 bases. The CDR3 runs to 14 residues. The CDR3 nucleotides are TGTGCCAGCAGCTGGGGGCAAGTGCAAGAGACCCAGTACTTC. It translates to CASSWGQVQETQYF.

The CDR3 region has the DNA TGTGCCTGGAGTGCTTCACCCGCAGGGAGGGCCTGGGAGACCCAGTACTTC. It encodes CAWSASPAGRAWETQYF. This chain joins TRBV30 and TRBJ2-5, with TRBD2 identical over 7 bases. The CDR3 contains 17 residues. V gave up 1 base and J gave up 5 bases; unmatched junction bases: 16. The germline gives CDR1 GTSNPN, CDR2 SVGIG (reference sequence).

This chain uses TRBV4-3 with TRBJ2-2; TRBD2 agrees at 9 bases. This CDR3 spans 18 amino acids. V dropped 4 bases and J dropped 0; count of bases not matched to a gene: 9. Germline loops: CDR1 LGHNA, CDR2 YSLEER. The CDR3 sequence is CASSLDWASGTNTGELFF. The DNA of the CDR3 is TGCGCCAGCAGCCTGGACTGGGCTAGCGGGACGAACACCGGGGAGCTGTTTTTT.